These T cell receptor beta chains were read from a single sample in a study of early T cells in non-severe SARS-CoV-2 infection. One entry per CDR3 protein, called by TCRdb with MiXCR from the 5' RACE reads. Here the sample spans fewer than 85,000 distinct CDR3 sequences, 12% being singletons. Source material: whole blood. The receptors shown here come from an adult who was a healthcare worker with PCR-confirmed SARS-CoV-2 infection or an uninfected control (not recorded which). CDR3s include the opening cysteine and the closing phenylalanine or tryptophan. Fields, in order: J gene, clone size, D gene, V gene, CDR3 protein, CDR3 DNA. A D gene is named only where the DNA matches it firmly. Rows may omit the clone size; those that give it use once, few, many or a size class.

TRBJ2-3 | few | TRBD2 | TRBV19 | CASSARGGRVADTQYF | TGTGCCAGTAGTGCACGGGGGGGCAGGGTGGCAGATACGCAGTATTTT
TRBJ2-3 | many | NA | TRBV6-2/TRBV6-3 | CASSPTEDTQYF | TGTGCCAGCAGCCCAACAGAGGATACGCAGTATTTT
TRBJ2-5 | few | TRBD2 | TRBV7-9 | CASSLMGLEIQTQYF | TGTGCCAGCAGCCTTATGGGACTAGAAATCCAGACCCAGTACTTC
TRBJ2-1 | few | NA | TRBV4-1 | CASSQDFLGGYYNEQFF | TGCGCCAGCAGCCAAGATTTTTTGGGGGGCTACTACAATGAGCAGTTCTTC
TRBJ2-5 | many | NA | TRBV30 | CAWSEDVGETQYF | TGTGCCTGGAGTGAGGACGTCGGAGAGACCCAGTACTTC
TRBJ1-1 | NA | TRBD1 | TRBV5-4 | CVSSLGQGDTEAFF | TGTGTCAGCAGCTTGGGACAGGGGGACACTGAAGCTTTCTTT
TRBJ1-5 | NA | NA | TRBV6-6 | CASRKQGSNQTQHF | TGTGCCAGCAGAAAACAGGGCAGCAATCAGACCCAGCATTTT
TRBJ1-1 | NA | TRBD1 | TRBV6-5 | CATGPGDRGVRNTEAFF | TGTGCCACCGGACCGGGGGACAGGGGAGTTCGGAACACTGAAGCTTTCTTT
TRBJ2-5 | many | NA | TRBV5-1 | CASRIAQETQYF | TGCGCCAGCAGAATAGCCCAAGAGACCCAGTACTTC
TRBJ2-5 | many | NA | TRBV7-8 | CASSLRPGPGADRIETQYF | TGTGCCAGCAGCTTACGTCCGGGCCCGGGCGCCGACCGGATAGAGACCCAGTACTTC
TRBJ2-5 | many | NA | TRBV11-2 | CASSSTLDLWTQYF | TGTGCCAGCAGCTCTACACTGGACCTGTGGACCCAGTACTTC
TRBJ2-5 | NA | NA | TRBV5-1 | CASSPIEGELEETQYF | TGCGCCAGCAGCCCGATAGAGGGGGAATTGGAAGAGACCCAGTACTTC
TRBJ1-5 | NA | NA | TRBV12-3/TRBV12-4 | CASSPGGAQHF | TGTGCCAGCAGCCCTGGGGGGGCCCAGCATTTT
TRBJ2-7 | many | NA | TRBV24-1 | CATSDTGTGIHEQYF | TGTGCCACCAGTGATACCGGTACAGGTATCCACGAGCAGTACTTC
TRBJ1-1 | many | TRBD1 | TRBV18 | CASFQRDRLNTEAFF | TGTGCCAGCTTTCAGCGGGACAGATTGAACACTGAAGCTTTCTTT
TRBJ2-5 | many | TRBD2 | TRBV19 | CASSITAGALGGTQYF | TGTGCCAGTAGTATAACAGCGGGGGCACTCGGTGGGACCCAGTACTTC
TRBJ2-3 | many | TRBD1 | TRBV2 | CASRPGQRKDTQYF | TGTGCCAGCAGGCCGGGACAGAGGAAAGATACGCAGTATTTT
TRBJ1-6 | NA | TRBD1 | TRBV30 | CAWEITDRGSSPLHF | TGTGCCTGGGAAATTACGGACAGGGGAAGTTCACCCCTCCACTTT
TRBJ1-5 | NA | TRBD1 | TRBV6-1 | CASSEAPGTGGNQPQHF | TGTGCCAGCAGTGAAGCTCCCGGGACAGGGGGCAATCAGCCCCAGCATTTT
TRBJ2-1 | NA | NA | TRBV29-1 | CSAGDEEQFF | TGCAGCGCCGGGGACGAAGAGCAGTTCTTC
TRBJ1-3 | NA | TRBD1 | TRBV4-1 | CASSHFRDRDGNTIYF | TGCGCCAGCAGCCATTTCCGGGACAGGGATGGAAACACCATATATTTT
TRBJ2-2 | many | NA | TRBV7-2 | CASSLPSFGGELFF | TGTGCCAGCAGCTTACCTTCTTTCGGCGGGGAGCTGTTTTTT
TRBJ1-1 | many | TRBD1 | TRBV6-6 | CASSPSLKQGLSTEAFF | TGTGCCAGCAGCCCTTCCCTTAAACAGGGGCTTAGCACTGAAGCTTTCTTT
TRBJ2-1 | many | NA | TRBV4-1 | CASSQGDDEQFF | TGCGCCAGCAGCCAAGGGGATGATGAGCAGTTCTTC
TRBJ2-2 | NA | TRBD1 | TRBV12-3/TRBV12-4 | CASSTTGARELFF | TGTGCCAGCAGTACGACAGGGGCCAGGGAGCTGTTTTTT
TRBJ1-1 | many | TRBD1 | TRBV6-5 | CASSYARTGTGGTEAFF | TGTGCCAGCAGTTACGCACGAACCGGGACAGGGGGCACTGAAGCTTTCTTT
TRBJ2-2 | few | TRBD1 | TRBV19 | CASSTGQANTGELFF | TGTGCCAGTAGTACCGGACAGGCGAACACCGGGGAGCTGTTTTTT
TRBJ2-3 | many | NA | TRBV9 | CASSGGLIGTQYF | TGTGCCAGCAGCGGAGGCTTAATAGGTACGCAGTATTTT
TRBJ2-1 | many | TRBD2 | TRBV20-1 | CSAVPGLAPTWNEQFF | TGCAGTGCCGTCCCGGGACTAGCCCCAACCTGGAATGAGCAGTTCTTC
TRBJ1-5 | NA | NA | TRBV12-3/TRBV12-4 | CASSPNMDSNQPQHF | TGTGCCAGCAGTCCTAATATGGACAGCAATCAGCCCCAGCATTTT
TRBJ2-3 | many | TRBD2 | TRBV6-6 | CASSTRLAGTDTQYF | TGTGCCAGCAGTACCCGACTAGCGGGAACAGATACGCAGTATTTT
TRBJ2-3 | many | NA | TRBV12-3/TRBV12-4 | CASSLGPRTDTQYF | TGTGCCAGCAGTCTCGGACCGCGCACAGATACGCAGTATTTT
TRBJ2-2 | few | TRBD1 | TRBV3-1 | CASSQDKGQFTGELFF | TGTGCCAGCAGCCAAGATAAGGGACAGTTCACCGGGGAGCTGTTTTTT
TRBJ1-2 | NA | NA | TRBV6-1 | CASSEGGAGRFNYGYTF | TGTGCCAGCAGTGAAGGTGGCGCAGGCCGTTTTAACTATGGCTACACCTTC
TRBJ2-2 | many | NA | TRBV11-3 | CASSLDWGSGYTGELFF | TGTGCCAGCAGCTTAGATTGGGGTAGCGGTTACACCGGGGAGCTGTTTTTT
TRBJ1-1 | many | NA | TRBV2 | CASTLGLPRGTEAFF | TGTGCCAGCACCCTCGGACTGCCCCGGGGCACTGAAGCTTTCTTT
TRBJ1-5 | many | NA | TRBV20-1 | CSAISDSSNQPQHF | TGCAGTGCTATCTCGGACAGTAGCAATCAGCCCCAGCATTTT
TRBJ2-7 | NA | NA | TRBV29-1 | CSGTQGPAYEQYF | TGCAGCGGAACCCAGGGTCCCGCCTACGAGCAGTACTTC
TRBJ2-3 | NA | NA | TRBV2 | CASSERGGRSTDTQYF | TGTGCCAGCAGTGAAAGGGGGGGCCGTAGCACAGATACGCAGTATTTT
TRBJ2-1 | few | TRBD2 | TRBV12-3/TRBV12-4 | CASSLPGGNYNEQFF | TGTGCCAGCAGTTTACCGGGGGGAAATTACAATGAGCAGTTCTTC
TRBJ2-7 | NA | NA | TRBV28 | CASSSIISAAYEQYF | TGTGCCAGCAGTTCCATAATTTCGGCGGCCTACGAGCAGTACTTC
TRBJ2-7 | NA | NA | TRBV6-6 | CASSYSGHPLSYEQYF | TGTGCCAGCAGTTACTCCGGACATCCGCTTTCCTACGAGCAGTACTTC
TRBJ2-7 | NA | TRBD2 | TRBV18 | CASSPPGLAGEGEQYF | TGTGCCAGCTCACCCCCGGGACTAGCGGGAGAAGGGGAGCAGTACTTC
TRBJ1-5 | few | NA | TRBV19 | CASSILDQPQHF | TGTGCCAGTAGTATACTTGATCAGCCCCAGCATTTT
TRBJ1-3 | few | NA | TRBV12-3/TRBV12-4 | CASSSSGAGNTIYF | TGTGCCAGCTCGTCAAGTGGGGCTGGAAACACCATATATTTT
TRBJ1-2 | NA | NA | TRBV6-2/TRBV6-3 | CASSYGGRSLGYTF | TGTGCCAGCAGTTACGGAGGACGTTCTTTAGGCTACACCTTC
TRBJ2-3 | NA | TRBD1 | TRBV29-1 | CSVVGRGRSTHADTQYF | TGCAGCGTTGTAGGAAGGGGGCGATCCACTCACGCCGATACGCAGTATTTT
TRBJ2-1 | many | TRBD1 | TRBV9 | CAGAKVQGVVNEQFF | TGTGCCGGGGCCAAGGTCCAGGGGGTAGTAAATGAGCAGTTCTTC
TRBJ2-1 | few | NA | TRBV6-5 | CASSFHGGLYNEQFF | TGTGCCAGCAGTTTCCACGGGGGCCTCTACAATGAGCAGTTCTTC
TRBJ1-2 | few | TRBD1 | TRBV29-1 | CSARGTGRLGSGYTF | TGCAGCGCAAGAGGGACAGGCCGTCTCGGGAGCGGCTACACCTTC
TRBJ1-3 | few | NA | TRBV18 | CASSPGLGSSGNTIYF | TGTGCCAGCTCACCAGGACTGGGGAGCTCTGGAAACACCATATATTTT
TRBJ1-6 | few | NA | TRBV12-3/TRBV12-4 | CASSFKGDSPLHF | TGTGCCAGCAGTTTCAAGGGCGATTCACCCCTCCACTTT
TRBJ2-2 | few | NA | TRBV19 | CASSIRTANTGELFF | TGTGCCAGTAGTATCCGGACAGCTAACACCGGGGAGCTGTTTTTT
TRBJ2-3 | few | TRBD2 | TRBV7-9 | CASSLPTSGDTQYF | TGTGCCAGCAGCTTACCGACTAGCGGAGATACGCAGTATTTT
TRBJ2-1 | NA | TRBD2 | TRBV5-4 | CASSPSSGRFMVFQFF | TGTGCCAGCAGCCCCTCTAGCGGGAGATTCATGGTGTTCCAGTTCTTC
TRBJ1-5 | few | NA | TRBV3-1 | CASSPNTLTQPQHF | TGTGCCAGCAGCCCCAATACCCTTACTCAGCCCCAGCATTTT